The 5 T cell receptor beta chains in this list originate from one sample, sequenced in a study of cytomegalovirus exposure and HLA in healthy donors. 13 Jbeta primers and 60 Vbeta primers were used for the PCR. TCRdb's table, derived via immunoSEQ multiplex PCR, lists solely in-frame clones and lacks some. The table lists 95,000 to 150,000 clones, over 50% of them singletons, with 6.5% to 9.5% in the top ten. The source material was PBMCs. These receptors originate from a woman between 40 and 50 years old in good health and CMV-seropositive.

This clone is a singleton in its sample. The V gene is TRBV19, the J gene TRBJ2-3; D uncertain. Trimming took off 4 bases at V and 6 bases at J, with 5 bases between the two ends. The germline V gene has CDR1 LNHDA and CDR2 SQIVND (reference sequence). The CDR3 totals 11 residues. CDR3 nucleotide sequence: TGTGCCAGTAGTAGCGCTGATACGCAGTATTTT. Protein: CASSSADTQYF.

This chain links TRBV2 with TRBJ2-6; TRBD1 is a possible D gene (5 bases). This CDR3 is 15 amino acids long. V was trimmed by 3 bases and J by 2 bases, leaving 8 bases between them. Germline values: CDR1 SNHLY, CDR2 FYNNEI. The CDR3 loop is CASSEFRAGANVLTF. The CDR3 DNA reads TGTGCCAGCAGTGAGTTCAGGGCTGGGGCCAACGTCCTGACTTTC.

The chain couples TRBV27 to TRBJ2-3, with TRBD1 matching 8 bases. This CDR3 contains 16 residues. The germline gives CDR1 MNHEY, CDR2 SMNVEV (reference sequence). J was trimmed by 1 base and V by 6 bases; bases with no gene match: 9. The CDR3 DNA reads as TGTGCCAGCAGCTGGGCAGGGGGCGCGGGCACAGATACGCAGTATTTT. Its protein is CASSWAGGAGTDTQYF.

The chain links TRBV9 to TRBJ1-1, with D unclear. This CDR3 has 14 amino acids. V was pared by 2 bases and J by 6 bases, with 14 bases between. Germline CDR1 is SGDLS and CDR2 is YYNGEE. Written as DNA, the CDR3 is TGTGCCAGCAGCGTGGAGGGTTGGCAGTCTGAAGCTTTCTTT. This gives the protein CASSVEGWQSEAFF. Full variable domain (rest looked up from reference TRBV9 and TRBJ1-1): DSGVTQTPKHLITATGQRVTLRCSPRSGDLSVYWYQQSLDQGLQFLIQYYNGEERAKGNILERFSAQQFPDLHSELNLSSLELGDSALYFCASSVEGWQSEAFFGQGTRLTVV.

This chain links TRBV2 with TRBJ1-5; 8 nucleotides agree with TRBD1. The V and J ends lost 5 bases and 3 bases, in that order; junction bases with no gene match: 6. The CDR3 spans 15 residues. In germline, CDR1 is SNHLY, CDR2 FYNNEI. The CDR3 region is CASSYDRGFNQPQHF. The CDR3 DNA reads TGTGCCAGCAGTTATGACAGGGGATTCAATCAGCCCCAGCATTTT.